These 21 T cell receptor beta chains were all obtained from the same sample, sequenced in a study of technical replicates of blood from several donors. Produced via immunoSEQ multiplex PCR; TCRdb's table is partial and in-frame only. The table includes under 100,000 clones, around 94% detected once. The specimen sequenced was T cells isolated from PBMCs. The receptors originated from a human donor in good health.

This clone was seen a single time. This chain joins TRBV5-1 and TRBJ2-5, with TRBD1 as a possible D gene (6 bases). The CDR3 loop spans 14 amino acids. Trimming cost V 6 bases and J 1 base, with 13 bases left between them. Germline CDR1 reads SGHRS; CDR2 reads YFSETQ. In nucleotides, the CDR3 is TGCGCCAGCAATTTGGCCAGGGGCCAAGAGACCCAGTACTTC. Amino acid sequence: CASNLARGQETQYF.

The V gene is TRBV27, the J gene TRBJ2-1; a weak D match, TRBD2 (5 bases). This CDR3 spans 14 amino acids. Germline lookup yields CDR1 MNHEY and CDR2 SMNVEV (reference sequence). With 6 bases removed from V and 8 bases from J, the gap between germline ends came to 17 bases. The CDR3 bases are TGTGCCAGCAGCCGGGGTCGTAATAGGGATGAGCAGTTCTTC. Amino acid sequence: CASSRGRNRDEQFF.

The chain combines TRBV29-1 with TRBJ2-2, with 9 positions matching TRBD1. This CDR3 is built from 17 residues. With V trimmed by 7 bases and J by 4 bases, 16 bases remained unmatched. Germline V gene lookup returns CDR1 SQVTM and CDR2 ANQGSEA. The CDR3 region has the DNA TGCAGCGGAACCGGGACAGGGTTCCCCCTAAGCACCGGGGAGCTGTTTTTT. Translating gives CSGTGTGFPLSTGELFF.

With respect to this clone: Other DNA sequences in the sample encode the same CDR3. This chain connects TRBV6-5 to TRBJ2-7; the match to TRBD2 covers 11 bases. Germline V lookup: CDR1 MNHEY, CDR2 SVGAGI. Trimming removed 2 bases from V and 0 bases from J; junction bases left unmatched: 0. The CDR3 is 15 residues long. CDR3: CASSYLAGGSYEQYF. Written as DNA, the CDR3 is TGTGCCAGCAGTTACCTAGCGGGAGGCTCCTACGAGCAGTACTTC.

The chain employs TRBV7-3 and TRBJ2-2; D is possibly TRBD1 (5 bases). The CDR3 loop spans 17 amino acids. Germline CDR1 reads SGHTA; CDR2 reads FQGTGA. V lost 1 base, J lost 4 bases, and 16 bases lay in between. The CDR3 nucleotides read TGTGCCAGCAGCTTAAATCCAGGGCCTCTGATCACCGGGGAGCTGTTTTTT. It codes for CASSLNPGPLITGELFF.

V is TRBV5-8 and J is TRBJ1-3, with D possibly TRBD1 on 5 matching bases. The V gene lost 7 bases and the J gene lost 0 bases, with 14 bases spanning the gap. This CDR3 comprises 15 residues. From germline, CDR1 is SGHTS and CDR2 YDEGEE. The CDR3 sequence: CASAYRPSSGNTIYF. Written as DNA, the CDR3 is TGTGCCAGCGCATACAGGCCCAGCTCTGGAAACACCATATATTTT.

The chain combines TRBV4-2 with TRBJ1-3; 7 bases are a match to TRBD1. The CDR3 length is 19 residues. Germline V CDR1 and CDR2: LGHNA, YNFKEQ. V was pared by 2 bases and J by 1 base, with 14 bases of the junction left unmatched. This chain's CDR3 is CASSQFDSTGTASGNTIYF. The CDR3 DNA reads TGTGCCAGCAGCCAATTCGACTCGACCGGGACAGCATCTGGAAACACCATATATTTT.

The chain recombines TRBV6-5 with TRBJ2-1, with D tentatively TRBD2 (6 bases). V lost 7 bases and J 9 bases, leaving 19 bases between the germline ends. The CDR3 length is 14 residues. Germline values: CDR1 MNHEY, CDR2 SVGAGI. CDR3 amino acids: CASIGSGRNSEQFF. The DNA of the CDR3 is TGTGCCAGCATCGGCAGCGGGCGAAACAGTGAGCAGTTCTTC.

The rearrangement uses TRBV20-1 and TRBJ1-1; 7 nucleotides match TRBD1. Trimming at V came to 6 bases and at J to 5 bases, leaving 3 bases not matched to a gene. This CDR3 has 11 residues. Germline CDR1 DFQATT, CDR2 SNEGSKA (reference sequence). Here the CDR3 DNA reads TGCAGTGCCCCGGGACAGACTGAAGCTTTCTTT. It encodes CSAPGQTEAFF.

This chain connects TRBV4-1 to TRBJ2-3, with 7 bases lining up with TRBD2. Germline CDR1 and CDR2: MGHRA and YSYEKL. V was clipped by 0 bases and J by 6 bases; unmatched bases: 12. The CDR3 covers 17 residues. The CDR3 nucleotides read TGCGCCAGCAGCCAAGAAGGTGGCGGGATGGGGGGGGATACGCAGTATTTT. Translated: CASSQEGGGMGGDTQYF.

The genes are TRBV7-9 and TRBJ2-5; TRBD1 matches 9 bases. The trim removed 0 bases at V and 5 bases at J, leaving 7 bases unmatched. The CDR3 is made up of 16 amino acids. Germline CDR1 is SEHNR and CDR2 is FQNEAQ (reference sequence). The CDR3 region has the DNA TGTGCCAGCAGCTTAGCAACAGGGGGCTTTGGGGAGACCCAGTACTTC. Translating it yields CASSLATGGFGETQYF.

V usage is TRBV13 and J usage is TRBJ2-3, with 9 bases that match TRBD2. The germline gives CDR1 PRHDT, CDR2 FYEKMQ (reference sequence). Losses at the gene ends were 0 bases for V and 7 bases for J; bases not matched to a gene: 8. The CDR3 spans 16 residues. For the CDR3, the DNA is TGTGCCAGCAGCTTAGGAGGGCGGGGGGGCATTAATACGCAGTATTTT. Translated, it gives CASSLGGRGGINTQYF.

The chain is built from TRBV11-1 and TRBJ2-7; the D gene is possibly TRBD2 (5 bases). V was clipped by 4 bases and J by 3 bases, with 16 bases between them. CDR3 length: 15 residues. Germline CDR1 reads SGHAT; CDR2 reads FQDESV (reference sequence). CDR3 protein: CASSSRDFPSYEQYF. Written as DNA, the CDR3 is TGTGCCAGCAGCTCGAGGGATTTCCCAAGCTACGAGCAGTACTTC.

The CDR3 DNA reads TGCGCCAGCACCCCTAATGGGGGGGTCTTCTACAATGAGCAGTTCTTC. Amino acid sequence: CASTPNGGVFYNEQFF. The chain couples TRBV5-1 to TRBJ2-1; TRBD2 aligns across 7 bases. The J segment lost 3 bases and the V segment lost 6 bases, leaving 12 bases of the junction unmatched. CDR3 length: 16 amino acids. Germline V CDR1 and CDR2: SGHRS, YFSETQ.

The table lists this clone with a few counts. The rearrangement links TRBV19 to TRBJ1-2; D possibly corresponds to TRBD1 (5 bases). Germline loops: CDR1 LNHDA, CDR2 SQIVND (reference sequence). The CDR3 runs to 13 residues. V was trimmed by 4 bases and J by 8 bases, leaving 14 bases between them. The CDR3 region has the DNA TGTGCCAGTAGTAGCAGGGTGATGGGGGGCTACACCTTC. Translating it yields CASSSRVMGGYTF.

The CDR3 DNA is TGTGCCAGCAGCTTAGAACGGGGGGGCCGTGAGACCCAGTACTTC. The encoded protein is CASSLERGGRETQYF. This chain links TRBV7-8 with TRBJ2-5, with 8 nucleotides matching TRBD2. The junction had 6 bases not matched to a gene; V was cut back by 1 base and J by 5 bases. Germline CDR1 reads SGHVS; CDR2 reads FQNEAQ. This CDR3 region has 15 residues.

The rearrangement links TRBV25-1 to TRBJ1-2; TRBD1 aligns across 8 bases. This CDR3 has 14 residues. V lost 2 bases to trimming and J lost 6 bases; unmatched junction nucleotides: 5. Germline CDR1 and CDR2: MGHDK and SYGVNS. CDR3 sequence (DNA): TGTGCCAGCAGTGAAACAGGGGGAAGGAATGGCTACACCTTC. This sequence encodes CASSETGGRNGYTF.

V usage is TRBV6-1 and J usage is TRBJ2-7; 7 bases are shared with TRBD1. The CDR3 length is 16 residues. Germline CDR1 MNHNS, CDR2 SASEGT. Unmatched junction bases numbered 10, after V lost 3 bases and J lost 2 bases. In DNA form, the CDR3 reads TGTGCCAGCAGTGAGCCGGGACAGAAAGCTACCTACGAGCAGTACTTC. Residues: CASSEPGQKATYEQYF.

The CDR3 DNA reads as TGCGCCAGCAGTTATACCCGGGACAGGTACAATGAGCAGTTCTTC. The encoded protein is CASSYTRDRYNEQFF. The chain carries TRBV10-1 and TRBJ2-1, with 8 bases aligning to TRBD1. The V gene end was trimmed by 5 bases and the J gene end by 4 bases; junction bases not matched to a gene: 7. CDR1 and CDR2 (germline): WNHNN, SYGVQD (reference sequence). The CDR3 extends over 15 amino acids.

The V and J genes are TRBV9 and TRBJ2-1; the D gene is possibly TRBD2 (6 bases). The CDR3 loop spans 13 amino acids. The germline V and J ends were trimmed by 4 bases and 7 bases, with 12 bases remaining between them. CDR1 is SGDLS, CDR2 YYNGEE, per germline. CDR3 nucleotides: TGTGCCAGCAGCAAGGGACTTACAAATGAGCAGTTCTTC. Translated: CASSKGLTNEQFF.

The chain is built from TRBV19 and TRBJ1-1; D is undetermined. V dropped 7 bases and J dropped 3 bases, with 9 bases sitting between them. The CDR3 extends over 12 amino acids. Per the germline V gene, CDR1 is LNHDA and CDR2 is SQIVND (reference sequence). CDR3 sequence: CASIDRDTEAFF. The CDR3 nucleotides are TGTGCCAGTATAGATCGGGACACTGAAGCTTTCTTT.